Given below is one TCR beta chain in context. The data were obtained in a study of blood T cell repertoires in COVID-19. Enrollees, roughly 18 to 89 years old, lived in some 24 US areas. Participants reported their clinical history, and cohort assignment relied on those reports. Cohort 3 donors were reported recovered after two negative PCRs, clearance, or symptom resolution. Authors' processing steps: It was from reference gene primer amplification that nucleated cell counts were estimated. Measured with immunoSEQ multiplex PCR; TCRdb has only the in-frame clones, and not every one. Clonal size and the V and J genes are those of that table, whereas D and trimming came from the DNA. This sample has some 200,000 clones; about 80% occur once, and the top ten carry approximately 7.6%. The sequence was collected from a man aged 35-49 years who had recovered from COVID-19. Material for sequencing was PBMCs or T cells enriched from blood (not recorded which).

In DNA, the CDR3 is TGTGCTAGTTTCTCAACCGGGACAGGGAGCCGCGAGCAGTACTTC. Its translation is CASFSTGTGSREQYF. This rearrangement joins TRBV12-5 to TRBJ2-7, with 9 bases matching TRBD1. With 8 bases clipped from V and 6 bases from J, the junction kept 14 bases outside the gene matches. The CDR3 covers 15 residues. CDR1 LGHNT and CDR2 FRNRAP come from the germline V gene.